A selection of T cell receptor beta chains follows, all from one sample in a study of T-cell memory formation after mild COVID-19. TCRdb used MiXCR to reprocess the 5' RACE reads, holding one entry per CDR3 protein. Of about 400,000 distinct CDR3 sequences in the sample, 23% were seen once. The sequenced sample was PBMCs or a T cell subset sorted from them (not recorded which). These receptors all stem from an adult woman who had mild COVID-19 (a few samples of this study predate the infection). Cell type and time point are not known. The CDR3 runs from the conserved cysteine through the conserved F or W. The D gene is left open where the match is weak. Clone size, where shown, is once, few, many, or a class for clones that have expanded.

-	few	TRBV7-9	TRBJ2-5	CASSPRGPETQYF	TGTGCCAGCAGCCCCCGCGGACCTGAGACCCAGTACTTC
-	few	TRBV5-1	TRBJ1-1	CASSTGSLNTEAFF	TGCGCCAGCAGCACGGGGAGTTTGAACACTGAAGCTTTCTTT
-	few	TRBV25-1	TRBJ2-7	CASSEFRNRHEQYF	TGTGCCAGCAGTGAATTCAGGAATAGGCACGAGCAGTACTTC
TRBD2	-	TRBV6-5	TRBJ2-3	CASSYGAGEGTDTQYF	TGTGCCAGCAGTTACGGAGCGGGAGAAGGCACAGATACGCAGTATTTT
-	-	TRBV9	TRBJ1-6	CASSTRTSYNSPLHF	TGTGCCAGCAGCACTCGGACCTCCTATAATTCACCCCTCCACTTT
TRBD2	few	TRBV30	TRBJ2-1	CAWSGLAISSYNEQFF	TGTGCCTGGAGTGGACTAGCGATAAGCTCCTACAATGAGCAGTTCTTC
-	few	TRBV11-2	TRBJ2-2	CASSLRVTGELFF	TGTGCCAGCAGCTTGCGGGTGACCGGGGAGCTGTTTTTT
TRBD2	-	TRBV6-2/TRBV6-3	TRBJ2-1	CASTQHPGLAVEQFF	TGTGCCAGCACCCAGCATCCGGGACTAGCAGTTGAGCAGTTCTTC
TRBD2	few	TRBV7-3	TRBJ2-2	CASSSRGTSGSSNTGELFF	TGTGCCAGCAGCTCTCGCGGGACTAGCGGGAGCTCGAACACCGGGGAGCTGTTTTTT
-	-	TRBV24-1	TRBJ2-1	CATSDGTADAFSYNEQFF	TGTGCCACCAGTGATGGGACGGCAGATGCCTTTTCCTACAATGAGCAGTTCTTC
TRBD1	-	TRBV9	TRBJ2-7	CASSLDRSPYEQYF	TGTGCCAGCAGCCTGGACAGGTCCCCCTACGAGCAGTACTTC
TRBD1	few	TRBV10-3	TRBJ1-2	CATKTTGVPYGYTF	TGTGCCACCAAAACTACAGGGGTCCCCTATGGCTACACCTTC
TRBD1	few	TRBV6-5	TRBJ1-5	CASSSNDRAPYSNQPQHF	TGTGCCAGCAGTTCCAATGACAGGGCCCCTTATAGCAATCAGCCCCAGCATTTT
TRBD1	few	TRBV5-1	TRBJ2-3	CASSQGDTTDTQYF	TGCGCCAGCAGCCAGGGGGACACCACAGATACGCAGTATTTT
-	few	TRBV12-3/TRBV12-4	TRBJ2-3	CASLLGDRYTDTQYF	TGTGCCAGCCTTCTAGGTGACAGATACACAGATACGCAGTATTTT
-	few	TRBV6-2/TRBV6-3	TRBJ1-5	CASSYSDRPDQPQHF	TGTGCCAGCAGTTACTCAGACCGGCCCGATCAGCCCCAGCATTTT
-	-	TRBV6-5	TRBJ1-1	CASSYLNGEAFF	TGTGCCAGCAGTTATTTAAATGGGGAAGCTTTCTTT
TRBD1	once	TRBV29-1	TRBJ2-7	CSVIYRGEQYF	TGCAGCGTTATATACAGGGGGGAGCAGTACTTC
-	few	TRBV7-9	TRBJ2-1	CASSSGLGNEQFF	TGTGCCAGCAGCTCTGGGTTGGGCAATGAGCAGTTCTTC
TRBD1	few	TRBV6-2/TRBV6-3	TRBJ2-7	CASTFAGTGAIEQYF	TGTGCCAGCACTTTTGCCGGGACAGGTGCAATTGAGCAGTACTTC
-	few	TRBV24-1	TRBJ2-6	CATSVSSGANVLTF	TGTGCCACCAGTGTGAGCTCTGGGGCCAACGTCCTGACTTTC
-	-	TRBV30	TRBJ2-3	CAWSVPRLGPTDTQYF	TGTGCCTGGAGTGTACCGAGGCTTGGCCCCACAGATACGCAGTATTTT
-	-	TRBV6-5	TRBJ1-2	CASSYKDSHGYTF	TGTGCCAGCAGTTACAAGGACAGCCATGGCTACACCTTC
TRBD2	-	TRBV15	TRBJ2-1	CATSRDFTSGGAYNEQFF	TGTGCCACCAGCAGAGATTTCACTAGCGGGGGGGCCTACAATGAGCAGTTCTTC
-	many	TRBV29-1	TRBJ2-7	CSARGQIYEQYF	TGCAGCGCCCGAGGACAGATATACGAGCAGTACTTC
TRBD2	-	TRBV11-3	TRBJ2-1	CASSSGLEQFF	TGTGCCAGCAGCTCGGGACTAGAGCAGTTCTTC
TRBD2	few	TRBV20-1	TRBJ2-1	CSANPQLAGGPHDEQFF	TGCAGTGCTAACCCTCAACTAGCGGGAGGGCCCCACGATGAGCAGTTCTTC
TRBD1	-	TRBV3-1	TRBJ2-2	CASDPTGGSGELFF	TGTGCCAGCGACCCGACAGGGGGGTCCGGGGAGCTGTTTTTT
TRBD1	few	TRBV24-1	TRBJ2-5	CATSDSTGDETQYF	TGTGCCACCAGTGATTCGACAGGGGATGAGACCCAGTACTTC
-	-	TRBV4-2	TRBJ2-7	CASSKPDDGRYEQYF	TGTGCCAGCAGCAAACCGGACGACGGACGGTACGAGCAGTACTTC
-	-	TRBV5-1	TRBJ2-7	CASSARDIIYEQYF	TGCGCCAGCAGCGCCCGGGACATAATCTACGAGCAGTACTTC
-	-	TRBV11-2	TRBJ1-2	CASSSQGYLENYGYTF	TGTGCCAGCAGCTCGCAGGGGTATTTGGAAAACTATGGCTACACCTTC
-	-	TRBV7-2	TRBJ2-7	CASSLGTESYEQYF	TGTGCCAGCAGCCTAGGGACGGAATCCTACGAGCAGTACTTC
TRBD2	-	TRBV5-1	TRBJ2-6	CASSLTSDVSGANVLTF	TGCGCCAGCAGTTTGACTAGCGACGTCTCTGGGGCCAACGTCCTGACTTTC